The rows below give T cell receptor beta chains drawn from one sample of a study of cytomegalovirus exposure and HLA in healthy donors. The repertoire was sequenced with immunoSEQ multiplex PCR; TCRdb's copy has only in-frame clones and lacks some. The sample lists about 120,000 clones; under 90% were seen once. The sample taken for sequencing was PBMCs. These receptors all come from a female donor in good health and CMV-seropositive. Each CDR3 is given with its conserved first and last residue. D genes are given only for firm matches. Not all rows give a size; the values are once, few, many and, for expanded clones, a class.

abundance,len,j_gene,v_gene,d_gene,CDR3aa,CDR3nt
-,15,TRBJ1-5,TRBV6-6,-,CASSSRAGDNQPQHF,TGTGCCAGCAGTTCCCGCGCAGGGGACAATCAGCCCCAGCATTTT
-,13,TRBJ1-2,TRBV27,-,CASSFSANYGYTF,TGTGCCAGCAGTTTTAGTGCAAACTATGGCTACACCTTC
-,15,TRBJ1-3,TRBV15,TRBD1,CATRIAGTGGNTIYF,TGTGCCACCAGAATAGCCGGGACAGGGGGAAACACCATATATTTT
-,14,TRBJ1-6,TRBV18,-,CASSPGQTNSPLHF,TGTGCCAGCTCACCCGGACAGACTAATTCACCCCTCCACTTT
-,17,TRBJ1-2,TRBV14,TRBD1,CASSQDVTGDPNYGYTF,TGTGCCAGCAGCCAAGATGTGACAGGGGACCCTAACTATGGCTACACCTTC
-,15,TRBJ1-4,TRBV2,-,CASRETGLANEKLFF,TGTGCCAGCAGAGAAACGGGGTTAGCTAATGAAAAACTGTTTTTT
once,16,TRBJ1-3,TRBV30,-,CAFGLRAANSGNTIYF,TGTGCCTTCGGGTTGAGGGCAGCGAACTCTGGAAACACCATATATTTT
few,19,TRBJ2-5,TRBV5-1,-,CASSYQPRNAGGGQETQYF,TGCGCCAGCAGCTACCAACCCCGAAACGCAGGGGGAGGTCAAGAGACCCAGTACTTC
-,14,TRBJ2-6,TRBV4-1,-,CASSPRSGANVLTF,TGCGCCAGCAGCCCCAGGTCTGGGGCCAACGTCCTGACTTTC
-,15,TRBJ1-4,TRBV10-3,TRBD1,CAISESRQGYEKLFF,TGTGCCATCAGTGAGTCGAGACAGGGGTATGAAAAACTGTTTTTT
-,13,TRBJ1-1,TRBV6-5,-,CASRLGTGVEAFF,TGTGCCAGCAGGCTAGGCACAGGCGTTGAAGCTTTCTTT
-,16,TRBJ1-1,TRBV7-2,-,CASSLASAGSGTEAFF,TGTGCCAGCAGCTTAGCATCGGCAGGGTCAGGGACTGAAGCTTTCTTT
-,15,TRBJ2-1,TRBV10-3,-,CAISESSTSTNEQFF,TGTGCCATCAGTGAGTCGAGCACTTCCACCAATGAGCAGTTCTTC
once,16,TRBJ2-3,TRBV7-2,-,CASSWRGTPSTDTQYF,TGTGCCAGCAGCTGGCGCGGGACTCCAAGCACAGATACGCAGTATTTT
-,16,TRBJ1-4,TRBV7-2,-,CASSGGAGGAFEKLFF,TGTGCCAGCAGCGGAGGGGCGGGGGGCGCGTTTGAAAAACTGTTTTTT
-,15,TRBJ2-6,TRBV6-6,TRBD2,CAGRGALSGANVLTF,TGTGCCGGGCGGGGGGCCCTCTCTGGGGCCAACGTCCTGACTTTC
-,17,TRBJ1-5,TRBV19,-,CASSIDHGWISNQPQHF,TGTGCCAGTAGTATAGATCACGGGTGGATTAGCAATCAGCCCCAGCATTTT
-,14,TRBJ2-3,TRBV6-6,-,CAGGARRATDTQYF,TGTGCCGGGGGGGCCCGACGTGCCACAGATACGCAGTATTTT
-,13,TRBJ1-6,TRBV30,TRBD1,CAWSEGAYSPLHF,TGTGCCTGGAGTGAGGGGGCTTATTCACCCCTCCACTTT
-,14,TRBJ1-5,TRBV28,-,CASRLLLSNQPQHF,TGTGCCAGCAGGTTATTACTCAGCAATCAGCCCCAGCATTTT
-,14,TRBJ1-5,TRBV5-6,-,CASSRGAFGQPQHF,TGTGCCAGCAGCCGGGGGGCATTTGGGCAGCCCCAGCATTTT
-,14,TRBJ1-3,TRBV7-9,TRBD1,CASSMDRAGSTIYF,TGTGCCAGCAGCATGGACAGGGCTGGGAGCACCATATATTTT
-,12,TRBJ2-2,TRBV5-4,-,CASSLEPGELFF,TGTGCCAGCAGCTTGGAGCCCGGGGAGCTGTTTTTT
once,16,TRBJ1-6,TRBV4-1,-,CASSQSVNGWNSPLHF,TGCGCCAGCAGCCAATCAGTCAACGGGTGGAATTCACCCCTCCACTTT
-,17,TRBJ2-1,TRBV7-9,TRBD1,CASSPRQGLSSYNEQFF,TGTGCCAGCAGCCCAAGACAGGGTTTAAGCTCCTACAATGAGCAGTTCTTC
-,12,TRBJ1-1,TRBV2,-,CASGPQGNEAFF,TGTGCCAGCGGACCACAGGGAAATGAAGCTTTCTTT
-,15,TRBJ2-5,TRBV7-8,-,CASSSKAGKQETQYF,TGTGCCAGCAGCTCCAAAGCGGGCAAACAAGAGACCCAGTACTTC
-,16,TRBJ2-5,TRBV11-2,-,CASSLGSFTGIETQYF,TGTGCCAGCAGCTTAGGGTCGTTTACAGGGATCGAGACCCAGTACTTC
-,15,TRBJ2-5,TRBV2,-,CASDGATGFDETQYF,TGTGCCAGCGATGGGGCTACAGGGTTTGACGAGACCCAGTACTTC
-,12,TRBJ1-5,TRBV19,-,CASSPTGQPQHF,TGTGCCAGTAGCCCTACGGGTCAGCCCCAGCATTTT
-,14,TRBJ2-7,TRBV6-5,TRBD1,CASSANRGTYEQYF,TGTGCCAGCAGTGCGAACAGGGGAACCTACGAGCAGTACTTC
-,16,TRBJ2-5,TRBV5-4,TRBD2,CASSRTSGGPGETQYF,TGTGCCAGCAGCCGGACTAGCGGGGGGCCAGGAGAGACCCAGTACTTC
-,14,TRBJ2-7,TRBV9,-,CASSVVVGDYEQYF,TGTGCCAGCAGCGTAGTAGTCGGGGACTACGAGCAGTACTTC
-,14,TRBJ1-5,TRBV6-1,-,CASTQGLSNQPQHF,TGTGCCAGTACACAGGGATTAAGCAATCAGCCCCAGCATTTT
-,15,TRBJ1-3,TRBV5-5,-,CASSLARVNGNTIYF,TGTGCCAGCAGCTTGGCCAGGGTGAATGGAAACACCATATATTTT